The 22 T cell receptor beta chains in this list originate from one sample, sequenced in a study of graft-versus-host responses after intestinal transplantation. What these receptors recognize is not known. Method: immunoSEQ multiplex PCR; TCRdb's copy keeps in-frame clones and lacks some. Of about 88,000 clones in the sample, around 93% were seen once. Sequencing was performed on unstimulated CD4+ T cells sorted from spleen or lymph node cells, taken before transplant. The source of these receptors is a human donor who was the organ donor for an intestinal transplant.

The chain recombines TRBV4-2 with TRBJ1-1; perhaps TRBD1 as D (6 bases). The CDR3 is 18 amino acids. Germline loops: CDR1 LGHNA, CDR2 YNFKEQ. The V and J ends lost 0 bases and 8 bases respectively, with 25 bases between them. Here the CDR3 DNA reads TGTGCCAGCAGCCAAGACCGGGACACACTAACAGGTAGGAGAGAAGCTTTCTTT. Translation gives CASSQDRDTLTGRREAFF.

The chain is built from TRBV29-1 and TRBJ2-1; no clear D. V was pared by 3 bases and J by 9 bases, with 6 bases between. Germline-derived CDR1 and CDR2 are SQVTM and ANQGSEA. This CDR3 contains 10 residues. The CDR3 region has the DNA TGCAGCGTTGACAGCGTTGAGCAGTTCTTC. It translates to CSVDSVEQFF.

The V and J genes are TRBV28 and TRBJ1-5; the match to TRBD1 covers 7 bases. The CDR3 runs 16 residues. Germline values: CDR1 MDHEN, CDR2 SYDVKM. V shed 6 bases and J 2 bases; nucleotides not matched to a gene: 10. The CDR3 region has the DNA TGTGCCAGCAGATCCAGACTGACAGGGCGCAATCAGCCCCAGCATTTT. It translates to CASRSRLTGRNQPQHF.

The chain employs TRBV7-9 and TRBJ2-5; D gene ambiguous. Germline V gene data show CDR1 as SEHNR and CDR2 as FQNEAQ (reference sequence). The V end lost 8 bases, the J end lost 2 bases, and 6 bases lay between the germline ends. CDR3 length: 11 amino acids. CDR3 loop: CASQEQETQYF. The CDR3 DNA sequence: TGTGCCAGCCAAGAGCAAGAGACCCAGTACTTC.

CDR3 region: CASTDTGGDTQYF. The CDR3, as DNA: TGTGCCAGCACTGATACGGGGGGAGATACGCAGTATTTT. The J gene is TRBJ2-3, the V gene TRBV14, with TRBD2 matching over 7 bases. Germline V gene data show CDR1 as SGHDN and CDR2 as FVKESK. CDR3 length: 13 amino acids. The V and J ends lost 7 bases and 5 bases, in that order; junction bases with no gene match: 6.

The V and J genes are TRBV6-6 and TRBJ2-7, with TRBD2 identical over 7 bases. The CDR3 runs 13 residues. With 6 bases clipped from V and 3 bases from J, the junction kept 5 bases outside the gene matches. Germline V gene lookup returns CDR1 MNHNY and CDR2 SVGAGI (reference sequence). CDR3 sequence reads: CASRDGTIYEQYF. CDR3 DNA sequence: TGTGCCAGCAGGGACGGGACTATCTACGAGCAGTACTTC.

The chain couples TRBV6-6 to TRBJ2-1; 10 nucleotides line up with TRBD1. The V and J ends lost 2 bases and 2 bases, in that order; junction bases with no gene match: 0. There are 15 residues in the CDR3. The germline V gene has CDR1 MNHNY and CDR2 SVGAGI (reference sequence). CDR3 DNA: TGTGCCAGCAGTTACGGACAGGGGGCCTACAATGAGCAGTTCTTC. Amino acid sequence: CASSYGQGAYNEQFF.

V is TRBV2 and J is TRBJ1-1; D might be TRBD1 (5 bases). CDR3 length: 15 amino acids. Germline V gene lookup returns CDR1 SNHLY and CDR2 FYNNEI. Trimming pared 6 bases from V and 2 bases from J, leaving 16 bases between. The CDR3 DNA follows: TGTGCCAGCAGCCCCCGGACTACAGGAAACACTGAAGCTTTCTTT. Residues: CASSPRTTGNTEAFF.

The V and J genes are TRBV6-1 and TRBJ2-3, with 8 bases that match TRBD2. Germline assignment: CDR1 MNHNS and CDR2 SASEGT. Trimming at V came to 2 bases and at J to 5 bases, leaving 12 bases not matched to a gene. The CDR3 spans 17 residues. Written as DNA, the CDR3 is TGTGCCAGCAGTGAACACGTCGTCGGGGGGGCAGGAGATACGCAGTATTTT. Translated: CASSEHVVGGAGDTQYF.

This chain joins TRBV18 and TRBJ1-4, with D possibly TRBD1 on 5 matching bases. The V gene lost 7 bases and the J gene lost 0 bases, with 9 bases spanning the gap. There are 14 residues in the CDR3. Germline V gives CDR1 KGHSH, CDR2 LQKENI. In DNA, the CDR3 is TGTGCCAGCTTTAAGACAGCAACTAATGAAAAACTGTTTTTT. Translation: CASFKTATNEKLFF.

The CDR3 DNA follows: TGTGCCAGTAGTATGGGGGCATATAGCAATCAGCCCCAGCATTTT. Translating gives CASSMGAYSNQPQHF. The rearrangement joins TRBV19 to TRBJ1-5; D possibly corresponds to TRBD1 (6 bases). Germline-derived CDR1 and CDR2 are LNHDA and SQIVND (reference sequence). This CDR3 has 15 amino acids. Trimming stripped 3 bases from V and 0 bases from J, with 9 bases between.

The chain links TRBV11-2 to TRBJ2-3; D is unresolved. The germline V gene encodes CDR1 SGHAT and CDR2 FQNNGV. V lost 2 bases and J 3 bases, leaving 6 bases between the germline ends. The CDR3 has 13 amino acids. CDR3 sequence reads: CASSLLRTDTQYF. CDR3 coding DNA: TGTGCCAGCAGCTTACTGAGGACAGATACGCAGTATTTT.

The J gene is TRBJ1-2, the V gene TRBV28; D ambiguous. CDR1 is MDHEN, CDR2 SYDVKM, per germline. With 6 bases removed from V and 8 bases from J, the gap between germline ends came to 19 bases. There are 14 residues in the CDR3. The CDR3 DNA reads TGTGCCAGCAGCCCCGCGGGGATGTCTTGGGGCTACACCTTC. It yields the protein CASSPAGMSWGYTF.

This clone was seen once. V is TRBV5-4 and J is TRBJ2-1, with TRBD2 identical over 16 bases. This CDR3 has 15 amino acids. CDR1 is SGHNT and CDR2 is YYREEE in the germline V gene (reference sequence). V lost 4 bases, J lost 12 bases, and 7 bases stayed unmatched. CDR3 coding DNA: TGTGCCAGCAGCGGGACTAGCGGGGGGGCCTATTTGCAGTTCTTC. Translating gives CASSGTSGGAYLQFF.

The chain joins TRBV25-1 to TRBJ1-1, with a tentative D call TRBD1 (6 bases). V was clipped by 0 bases and J by 1 base, with 9 bases between them. Germline V lookup: CDR1 MGHDK, CDR2 SYGVNS. The CDR3 has 15 residues. The CDR3 protein is CASSEYGGQNTEAFF. CDR3 DNA: TGTGCCAGCAGTGAATACGGGGGGCAGAACACTGAAGCTTTCTTT.

The chain recombines TRBV5-1 with TRBJ1-2; perhaps TRBD1 as D (6 bases). V gave up 2 bases and J gave up 4 bases, with 15 bases separating them. In germline, CDR1 is SGHRS, CDR2 YFSETQ. The CDR3 is 15 residues long. The DNA for the CDR3 is TGCGCCAGCAGCTTAGGGCAGGGGTCCCCCTATGGCTACACCTTC. This sequence encodes CASSLGQGSPYGYTF.

This chain uses TRBV25-1 with TRBJ2-7; D is possibly TRBD2 (6 bases). The V end was cut by 4 bases, the J end by 6 bases, with 10 bases between. The CDR3 spans 12 residues. From germline, CDR1 is MGHDK and CDR2 SYGVNS. This chain's CDR3 is CASSVTAGEQYF. In DNA form, the CDR3 reads TGTGCCAGCAGTGTGACAGCGGGCGAGCAGTACTTC.

The rearrangement links TRBV6-5 to TRBJ1-2, with D possibly being TRBD1 (5 bases). Per germline, CDR1 MNHEY and CDR2 SVGAGI. V was trimmed by 4 bases and J by 8 bases, leaving 20 bases between them. The CDR3 is made up of 15 amino acids. In DNA form, the CDR3 reads TGTGCCAGCAGTTCATACTTAAAGGGGCAAGGAGGCTACACCTTC. Its translation: CASSSYLKGQGGYTF.

The chain uses TRBV6-5 and TRBJ1-6, with TRBD1 matching over 7 bases. The CDR3 runs 15 residues. The V gene end was trimmed by 3 bases and the J gene end by 7 bases; junction bases not matched to a gene: 6. Germline loops: CDR1 MNHEY, CDR2 SVGAGI. In DNA, the CDR3 is TGTGCCAGCAGTTATCAGGGGGATGGGAATTCACCCCTCCACTTT. This translates into CASSYQGDGNSPLHF.

This rearrangement joins TRBV30 to TRBJ2-5; D might be TRBD1 (5 bases). Trimming pared 5 bases from V and 4 bases from J, leaving 14 bases between. The germline CDR1 and CDR2 sequences are GTSNPN and SVGIG (reference sequence). The CDR3 has 13 residues. In DNA, the CDR3 is TGTGCCTGGGGCGCAGGGTTCGGAGAGACCCAGTACTTC. Translation: CAWGAGFGETQYF.

The chain couples TRBV27 to TRBJ1-6; 7 nucleotides line up with TRBD1. Unmatched junction bases numbered 13, after V lost 0 bases and J lost 8 bases. Germline lookup yields CDR1 MNHEY and CDR2 SMNVEV (reference sequence). The CDR3 consists of 18 residues. The DNA of the CDR3 is TGTGCCAGCAGTTTATCGACAGGTTGGCAGGGGGGTGATTCACCCCTCCACTTT. This sequence encodes CASSLSTGWQGGDSPLHF.

This chain connects TRBV2 to TRBJ1-2; TRBD1 is a possible D gene (5 bases). Germline V gene data show CDR1 as SNHLY and CDR2 as FYNNEI. The CDR3 contains 13 residues. V was shortened by 8 bases and J by 7 bases, with 17 bases between the two germline ends. The CDR3 loop reads CASPTRDWGGYTF. The CDR3 DNA reads TGTGCCAGCCCGACCAGGGATTGGGGTGGCTACACCTTC.